This T cell receptor beta chain was profiled in a study of T cells in Graves' hyperthyroidism and ophthalmopathy. Study-wide context: Peripheral blood was obtained at initial diagnosis, preceding any treatment.

This clonotype was detected only a few times. This CDR3 region has 15 residues. V lost 5 bases, J lost 4 bases, and 17 bases lay in between. Germline V gene sequence: CDR1 SEHNR, CDR2 FQNEAQ (reference sequence). There were TCR beta CDR3 regions amplified from RNA transcripts. The TCR CDR3 first-round RT-PCR relied on the HTBI primer set. Each CDR3 protein gets one entry after TCRdb re-called the multiplex PCR reads with MiXCR. The sample holds around 520,000 distinct CDR3 sequences, roughly 15% seen once. Hyperthyroidism of Graves' type that showed no ophthalmopathy progression within 18 months was stable. Participants, patients aged 18 to 65, had newly diagnosed hyperthyroidism with a duration under 2 months. Cells are PBMCs isolated from roughly 9.2 ml of fresh blood.

Input material: blood. The J gene is TRBJ1-1, the V gene TRBV7-9; possible D gene TRBD1, 5 bases. The receptor's source is a woman between 40 and 50 years old with Graves' hyperthyroidism. The CDR3 sequence is CASSHAGSLSTEAFF. In nucleotides, the CDR3 is TGTGCCAGCAGCCACGCAGGGTCTTTGAGCACTGAAGCTTTCTTT.